One sample yielded the 15 T cell receptor beta chains listed below, sequenced in a study of CD8+ T cells in alopecia areata. RNA extraction was followed by reverse transcription into cDNA, which acted as the sequencing template. Profiled with immunoSEQ multiplex PCR; TCRdb holds only in-frame clones, not every one. The data hold 150,000 or so clones, with roughly 53% observed a single time. The sequences come from CD4+ T cells sorted from blood, collected at week 0. Receptors were obtained from a human donor with alopecia areata.

The chain combines TRBV30 with TRBJ1-3; weak D call: TRBD1 (5 bases). The CDR3 is 11 amino acids. V lost 5 bases to trimming and J lost 7 bases, with 9 bases between them. CDR1 is GTSNPN and CDR2 is SVGIG in the germline V gene (reference sequence). CDR3 protein: CAWGTGNTIYF. CDR3 in DNA: TGTGCCTGGGGGACGGGCAACACCATATATTTT.

This chain joins TRBV11-1 and TRBJ2-1; 12 bases are a match to TRBD1. From germline, CDR1 is SGHAT and CDR2 FQDESV (reference sequence). The CDR3 is 19 amino acids. With 5 bases clipped from V and 0 bases from J, the junction kept 11 bases outside the gene matches. The CDR3 loop is CASSPRDRGPISSYNEQFF. In nucleotides, the CDR3 is TGTGCCAGCAGCCCTCGGGACAGGGGGCCCATTAGCTCCTACAATGAGCAGTTCTTC.

V is TRBV4-1 and J is TRBJ1-1, with a possible D match to TRBD1 (5 bases). The CDR3 contains 13 residues. Trimming left V 4 bases short and J 12 bases short, with 18 bases between. In germline, CDR1 is MGHRA, CDR2 YSYEKL. The DNA for the CDR3 is TGCGCCAGCAGCCCCTCCGCCGGGGGGGAAACTTTCTTT. As protein: CASSPSAGGETFF.

This chain connects TRBV29-1 to TRBJ1-2; 9 nucleotides agree with TRBD1. The V and J ends lost 1 base and 4 bases, in that order; junction bases with no gene match: 7. Per germline, CDR1 SQVTM and CDR2 ANQGSEA. The CDR3 spans 15 residues. The CDR3 spells CSVEVPTGGIYGYTF. In DNA, the CDR3 is TGCAGCGTTGAAGTTCCCACAGGGGGCATCTATGGCTACACCTTC.

The chain joins TRBV5-6 to TRBJ2-5; 14 bases are a match to TRBD2. Per germline, CDR1 SGHDT and CDR2 YYEEEE. Trimming cost V 0 bases and J 0 bases; bases outside gene matches: 4. The CDR3 loop spans 18 amino acids. CDR3 residues: CASSLAGTSGGHQETQYF. For the CDR3, the DNA is TGTGCCAGCAGCTTGGCTGGGACTAGCGGGGGTCACCAAGAGACCCAGTACTTC. Drawing the rest from reference TRBV5-6 and TRBJ2-5, the complete variable domain is DAGVTQSPTHLIKTRGQQVTLRCSPKSGHDTVSWYQQALGQGPQFIFQYYEEEERQRGNFPDRFSGHQFPNYSSELNVNALLLGDSALYLCASSLAGTSGGHQETQYFGPGTRLLVL.

This clone has a handful of counts. The chain's CDR3 is CASSSRGGDEQFF. The CDR3 DNA sequence: TGTGCCAGCAGCTCCCGCGGGGGGGACGAGCAGTTCTTC. The chain couples TRBV7-9 to TRBJ2-1, with 9 bases aligning to TRBD2. V shed 4 bases and J 10 bases; nucleotides not matched to a gene: 5. Germline V gene lookup returns CDR1 SEHNR and CDR2 FQNEAQ (reference sequence). CDR3 size: 13 residues.

The table lists this clone with a few counts. The V and J genes are TRBV29-1 and TRBJ2-7; D possibly corresponds to TRBD2 (6 bases). The germline gives CDR1 SQVTM, CDR2 ANQGSEA. This CDR3 region has 12 residues. V was clipped by 7 bases and J by 2 bases, with 12 bases between them. The DNA of the CDR3 is TGCAGCGCTTGGACTACCCCCTACGAGCAGTACTTC. Translation gives CSAWTTPYEQYF.

The chain combines TRBV2 with TRBJ2-7, with a weak D call TRBD2 (7 bases). This CDR3 spans 15 amino acids. The V end was cut by 3 bases, the J end by 10 bases, with 22 bases between. In germline, CDR1 is SNHLY, CDR2 FYNNEI. The CDR3 DNA reads TGTGCCAGCAGTGATTTGCGCTTCCCGGCGGGGGCCCAGTACTTC. It specifies CASSDLRFPAGAQYF.

The chain uses TRBV6-5 and TRBJ2-5, with 7 bases lining up with TRBD1. The CDR3 sequence is 15 residues long. J was trimmed by 4 bases and V by 5 bases; bases with no gene match: 10. Germline V gene sequence: CDR1 MNHEY, CDR2 SVGAGI. CDR3 sequence (DNA): TGTGCCAGCAGTAACGACAGGGTCTCTCGAGAGACCCAGTACTTC. The encoded protein is CASSNDRVSRETQYF.

This sequence joins TRBV27 and TRBJ1-5; 9 nucleotides align to TRBD1. The CDR3 runs to 14 residues. Losses at the gene ends were 6 bases for V and 7 bases for J; bases not matched to a gene: 7. CDR1 MNHEY and CDR2 SMNVEV come from the germline V gene (reference sequence). For the CDR3, the DNA is TGTGCCAGCAGGGACAGGGGCCTCGGGCAGCCCCAGCATTTT. Amino acids: CASRDRGLGQPQHF.

This clone showed up just a few times. J is TRBJ1-2 and V is TRBV29-1, with D possibly being TRBD1 (6 bases). The CDR3 has 12 residues. The V end lost 3 bases, the J end lost 7 bases, and 12 bases lay between the germline ends. The germline V gene encodes CDR1 SQVTM and CDR2 ANQGSEA. CDR3 bases: TGCAGCGTTGACTCCTACAGGGTTGGCTACACCTTC. The encoded protein is CSVDSYRVGYTF.

The chain couples TRBV6-5 to TRBJ2-2, with TRBD2 matching 10 bases. Germline values: CDR1 MNHEY, CDR2 SVGAGI. CDR3 length equals 16 residues. Losses at the gene ends were 0 bases for V and 6 bases for J; bases not matched to a gene: 4. The CDR3 protein is CASSYSSGGVAGELFF. CDR3 DNA sequence: TGTGCCAGCAGTTACTCGAGCGGGGGGGTCGCCGGGGAGCTGTTTTTT.

This clone was seen a few times. The CDR3 bases are TGTGCCAGCAGCCGGGGACAGCATCCTGGAAACACCATATATTTT. Translation: CASSRGQHPGNTIYF. This chain links TRBV5-6 with TRBJ1-3; TRBD1 matches at 7 bases. The J segment lost 2 bases and the V segment lost 4 bases, leaving 6 bases of the junction unmatched. The CDR3 length is 15 residues. Looked up from germline, CDR1 is SGHDT and CDR2 is YYEEEE.

This clone was seen at least ten times. J is TRBJ2-1 and V is TRBV4-1; D is unresolved. Germline-derived CDR1 and CDR2 are MGHRA and YSYEKL. V gave up 1 base and J gave up 1 base, with 11 bases separating them. The CDR3 extends over 16 amino acids. This chain's CDR3 is CASSQVNLVSYNEQFF. The CDR3 bases are TGCGCCAGCAGCCAAGTTAATTTGGTATCCTACAATGAGCAGTTCTTC.

This clone occurred a few times. This chain links TRBV23-1 with TRBJ2-3, with 7 bases lining up with TRBD2. TRBV23-1 is classed as an ORF, of uncertain function. V shed 0 bases, J shed 5 bases, and the junction held 14 bases outside the gene matches. CDR3 length: 18 residues. The DNA of the CDR3 is TGCGCCAGCAGTCAATCGAACCCCCGGGGGGATACGGGAGATACGCAGTATTTT. Amino acid sequence: CASSQSNPRGDTGDTQYF.